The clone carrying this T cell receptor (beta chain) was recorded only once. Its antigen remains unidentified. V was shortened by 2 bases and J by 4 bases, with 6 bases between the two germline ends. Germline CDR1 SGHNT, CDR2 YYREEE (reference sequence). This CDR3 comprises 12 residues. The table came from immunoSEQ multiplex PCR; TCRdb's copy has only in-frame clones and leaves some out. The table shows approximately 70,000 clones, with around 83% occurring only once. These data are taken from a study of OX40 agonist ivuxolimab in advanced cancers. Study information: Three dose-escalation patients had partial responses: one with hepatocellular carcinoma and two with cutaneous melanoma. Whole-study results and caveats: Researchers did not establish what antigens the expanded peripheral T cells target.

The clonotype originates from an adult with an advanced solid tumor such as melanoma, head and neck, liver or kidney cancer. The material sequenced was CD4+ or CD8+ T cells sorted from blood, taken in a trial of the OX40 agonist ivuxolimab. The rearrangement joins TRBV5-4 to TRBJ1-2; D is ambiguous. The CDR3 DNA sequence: TGTGCCAGCAGCTTCGGTCGCTATGGCTACACCTTC. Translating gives CASSFGRYGYTF. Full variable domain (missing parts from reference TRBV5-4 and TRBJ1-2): ETGVTQSPTHLIKTRGQQVTLRCSSQSGHNTVSWYQQALGQGPQFIFQYYREEENGRGNFPPRFSGLQFPNYSSELNVNALELDDSALYLCASSFGRYGYTFGSGTRLTVV.